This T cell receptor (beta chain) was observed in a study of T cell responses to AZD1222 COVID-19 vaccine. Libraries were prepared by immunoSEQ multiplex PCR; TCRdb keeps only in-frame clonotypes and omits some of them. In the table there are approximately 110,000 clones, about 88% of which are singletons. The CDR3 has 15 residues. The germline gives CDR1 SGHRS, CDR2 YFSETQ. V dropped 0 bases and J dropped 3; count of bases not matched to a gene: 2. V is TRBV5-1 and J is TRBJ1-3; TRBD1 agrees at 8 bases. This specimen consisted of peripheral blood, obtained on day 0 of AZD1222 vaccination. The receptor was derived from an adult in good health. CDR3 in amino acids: CASSLAGGGGNTIYF. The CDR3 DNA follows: TGCGCCAGCAGCTTGGCAGGGGGCGGTGGAAACACCATATATTTT.